The 5 T cell receptor beta chains presented below share a single source sample, sequenced in a study of blood T cell repertoires in COVID-19. The protocol was immunoSEQ multiplex PCR, while the TCRdb copy is restricted to in-frame clones and leaves out a portion. This sample has around 200,000 clones, with 89% found just once. The sequencing input was PBMCs or T cells enriched from blood (not recorded which). All receptors come from a woman aged 40 to 50 with acute COVID-19.

The chain uses TRBV30 and TRBJ1-5; tentatively, D is TRBD1 (6 bases). V dropped 4 bases and J dropped 6 bases, with 13 bases sitting between them. In germline, CDR1 is GTSNPN, CDR2 SVGIG (reference sequence). CDR3 length equals 13 residues. The CDR3 region is CAWKGGGGQPQHF. The CDR3 bases are TGTGCCTGGAAGGGAGGGGGTGGTCAGCCCCAGCATTTT.

In DNA form, the CDR3 reads TGTGCCAGCAGCCGACAGGGCTACGAGCAGTACTTC. Translated, it gives CASSRQGYEQYF. The gene calls are TRBV5-6 and TRBJ2-7, with 7 bases identical to TRBD1. After removal of 4 bases from V and 3 bases from J, the junction contained 1 base not matched to a gene. CDR3 length: 12 residues. CDR1 is SGHDT and CDR2 is YYEEEE in the germline V gene.

The chain's CDR3 is CSVEDVPRDGETQYF. CDR3 DNA: TGCAGCGTTGAAGATGTGCCGAGGGATGGGGAGACCCAGTACTTC. This chain joins TRBV29-1 and TRBJ2-5; TRBD2 is a possible D gene (5 bases). Germline CDR1 reads SQVTM; CDR2 reads ANQGSEA. V lost 0 bases and J lost 5, with 16 bases in between. This CDR3 is 15 amino acids long. Full variable domain (rest looked up from reference TRBV29-1 and TRBJ2-5): SAVISQKPSRDICQRGTSLTIQCQVDSQVTMMFWYRQQPGQSLTLIATANQGSEATYESGFVIDKFPISRPNLTFSTLTVSNMSPEDSSIYLCSVEDVPRDGETQYFGPGTRLLVL.

The chain uses TRBV6-5 and TRBJ1-1; weak D call: TRBD1 (5 bases). Trimming took off 5 bases at V and 8 bases at J, with 18 bases between the two ends. CDR1 and CDR2 from the germline V gene are MNHEY and SVGAGI. The CDR3 consists of 14 residues. CDR3 in amino acids: CASSLGWEEGEAFF. The CDR3 bases are TGTGCCAGCAGTCTGGGGTGGGAGGAGGGGGAAGCTTTCTTT.

The rearrangement joins TRBV29-1 to TRBJ2-6; D is perhaps TRBD2 (7 bases). Germline V gene data show CDR1 as SQVTM and CDR2 as ANQGSEA. This CDR3 is 15 amino acids long. The V gene lost 5 bases and the J gene lost 4 bases, with 15 bases spanning the gap. The DNA of the CDR3 is TGCAGCGTTTGGGGCGGGGGCGACGGGGCCAACGTCCTGACTTTC. Translating gives CSVWGGGDGANVLTF.